This T cell receptor beta chain is drawn from a study of CD8 T cells in ankylosing spondylitis. Findings of the study overall: Characteristic of ankylosing spondylitis blood, it appeared, was a TCR beta motif comprising roughly 8 highly homologous variants.

Generation of TCR beta libraries employed quantitative 5'-RACE incorporating molecular barcodes. TCRdb analysed the 5' RACE reads with MiXCR anew, one entry per CDR3 protein. The table records around 230,000 distinct CDR3 sequences, roughly 8.2% of them present only once. CDR3 length: 16 residues. Germline CDR1 DFQATT, CDR2 SNEGSKA (reference sequence). The ends lost 0 bases at V and 0 bases at J; junction bases unmatched: 4. This clonotype has a count of ten or more. Antigen unknown. Input material: blood, either unsorted or a sorted T cell fraction (not recorded which). The chain joins TRBV20-1 to TRBJ2-7; 11 bases align to TRBD1. This TCR came from a female donor with ankylosing spondylitis or in good health (not recorded which). This CDR3 reads CSARDIGQGASYEQYF. Here the CDR3 DNA reads TGCAGTGCTAGAGATATCGGACAGGGGGCCTCCTACGAGCAGTACTTC.